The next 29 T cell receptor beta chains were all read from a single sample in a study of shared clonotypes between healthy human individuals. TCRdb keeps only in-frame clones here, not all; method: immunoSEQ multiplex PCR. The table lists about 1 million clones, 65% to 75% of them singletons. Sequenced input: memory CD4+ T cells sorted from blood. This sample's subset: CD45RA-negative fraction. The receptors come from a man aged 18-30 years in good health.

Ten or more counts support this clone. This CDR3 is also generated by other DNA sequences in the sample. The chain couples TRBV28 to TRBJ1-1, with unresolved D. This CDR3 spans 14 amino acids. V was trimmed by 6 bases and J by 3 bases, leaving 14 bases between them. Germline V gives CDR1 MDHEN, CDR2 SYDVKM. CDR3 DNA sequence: TGTGCCAGCAGGCCACCAGGATGGGACACTGAAGCTTTCTTT. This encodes CASRPPGWDTEAFF.

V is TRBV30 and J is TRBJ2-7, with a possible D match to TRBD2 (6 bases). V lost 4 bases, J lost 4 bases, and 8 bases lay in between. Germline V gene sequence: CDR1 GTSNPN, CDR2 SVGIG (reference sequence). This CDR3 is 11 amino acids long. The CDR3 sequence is CAWTRGYEQYF. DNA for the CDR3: TGTGCCTGGACCCGGGGGTACGAGCAGTACTTC. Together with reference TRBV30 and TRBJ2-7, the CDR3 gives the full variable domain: SQTIHQWPATLVQPVGSPLSLECTVEGTSNPNLYWYRQAAGRGLQLLFYSVGIGQISSEVPQNLSASRPQDRQFILSSKKLLLSDSGFYLCAWTRGYEQYFGPGTRLTVT.

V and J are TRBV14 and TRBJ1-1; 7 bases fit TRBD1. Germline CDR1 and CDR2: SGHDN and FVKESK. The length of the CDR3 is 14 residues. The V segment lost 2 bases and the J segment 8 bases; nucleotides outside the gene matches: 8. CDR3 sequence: CASSQQTQGLEAFF. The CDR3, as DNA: TGTGCCAGCAGCCAACAGACACAGGGGTTGGAAGCTTTCTTT.

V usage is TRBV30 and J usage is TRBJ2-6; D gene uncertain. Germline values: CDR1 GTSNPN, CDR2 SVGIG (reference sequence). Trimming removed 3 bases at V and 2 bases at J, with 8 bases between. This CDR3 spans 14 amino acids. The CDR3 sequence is CAWRTVPGANVLTF. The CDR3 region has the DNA TGTGCCTGGAGAACAGTCCCTGGGGCCAACGTCCTGACTTTC.

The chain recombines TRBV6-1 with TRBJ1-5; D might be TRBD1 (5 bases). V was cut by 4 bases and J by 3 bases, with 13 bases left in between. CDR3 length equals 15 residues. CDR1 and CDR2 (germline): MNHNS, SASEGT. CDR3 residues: CASSAQPDNNQPQHF. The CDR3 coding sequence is TGTGCCAGCAGTGCCCAACCGGACAACAATCAGCCCCAGCATTTT.

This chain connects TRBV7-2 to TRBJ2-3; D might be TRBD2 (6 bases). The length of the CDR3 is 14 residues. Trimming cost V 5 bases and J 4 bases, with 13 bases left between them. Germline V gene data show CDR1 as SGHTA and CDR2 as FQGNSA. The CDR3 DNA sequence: TGTGCCAGCAGCCCGTTCCGACTAGCAGATACGCAGTATTTT. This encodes CASSPFRLADTQYF.

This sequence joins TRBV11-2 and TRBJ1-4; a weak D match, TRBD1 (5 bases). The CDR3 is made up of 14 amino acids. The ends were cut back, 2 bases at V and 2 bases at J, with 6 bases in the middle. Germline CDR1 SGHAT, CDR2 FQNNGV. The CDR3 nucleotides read TGTGCCAGCAGCTTACAGGGCACTAATGAAAAACTGTTTTTT. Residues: CASSLQGTNEKLFF.

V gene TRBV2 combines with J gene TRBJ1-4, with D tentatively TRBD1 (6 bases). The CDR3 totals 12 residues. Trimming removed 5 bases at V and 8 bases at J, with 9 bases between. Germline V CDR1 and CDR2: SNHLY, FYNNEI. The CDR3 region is CASSQGWEKLFF. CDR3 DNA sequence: TGTGCCAGCAGTCAGGGGTGGGAAAAACTGTTTTTT.

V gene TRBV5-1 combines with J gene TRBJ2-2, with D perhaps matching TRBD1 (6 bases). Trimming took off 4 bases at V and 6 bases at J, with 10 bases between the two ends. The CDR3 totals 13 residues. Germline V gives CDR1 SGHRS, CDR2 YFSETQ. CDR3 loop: CASSGQGSGELFF. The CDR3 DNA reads TGCGCCAGCAGCGGTCAGGGGTCCGGGGAGCTGTTTTTT.

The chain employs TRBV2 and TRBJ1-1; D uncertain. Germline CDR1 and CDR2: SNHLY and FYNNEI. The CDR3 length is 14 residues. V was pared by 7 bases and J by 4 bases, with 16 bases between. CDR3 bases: TGTGCCAGCATGATTACCGCGGTTAGCACTGAAGCTTTCTTT. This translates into CASMITAVSTEAFF.

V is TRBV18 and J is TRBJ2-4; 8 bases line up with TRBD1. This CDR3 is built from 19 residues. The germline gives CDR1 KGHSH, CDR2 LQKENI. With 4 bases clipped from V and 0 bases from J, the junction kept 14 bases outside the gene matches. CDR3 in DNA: TGTGCCAGCTCACGTCTAAGCACGGGGACAGGCCAAGCCAAAAACATTCAGTACTTC. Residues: CASSRLSTGTGQAKNIQYF. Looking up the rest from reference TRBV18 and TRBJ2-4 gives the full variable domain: NAGVMQNPRHLVRRRGQEARLRCSPMKGHSHVYWYRQLPEEGLKFMVYLQKENIIDESGMPKERFSAEFPKEGPSILRIQQVVRGDSAAYFCASSRLSTGTGQAKNIQYFGAGTRLSVL.

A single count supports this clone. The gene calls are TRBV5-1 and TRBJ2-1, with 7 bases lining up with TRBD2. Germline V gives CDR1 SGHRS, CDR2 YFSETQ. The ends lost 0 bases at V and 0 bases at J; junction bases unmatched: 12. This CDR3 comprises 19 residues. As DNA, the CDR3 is TGCGCCAGCAGCTTGGGCCTTTCTAGCGGTGCCACCTCCTACAATGAGCAGTTCTTC. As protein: CASSLGLSSGATSYNEQFF. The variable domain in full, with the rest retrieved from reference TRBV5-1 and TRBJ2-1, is KAGVTQTPRYLIKTRGQQVTLSCSPISGHRSVSWYQQTPGQGLQFLFEYFSETQRNKGNFPGRFSGRQFSNSRSEMNVSTLELGDSALYLCASSLGLSSGATSYNEQFFGPGTRLTVL.

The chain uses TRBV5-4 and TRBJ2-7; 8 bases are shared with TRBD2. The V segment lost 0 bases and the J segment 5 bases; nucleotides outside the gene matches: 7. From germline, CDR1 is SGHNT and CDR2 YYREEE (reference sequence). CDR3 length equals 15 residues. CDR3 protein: CASSLVGGGRDEQYF. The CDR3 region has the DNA TGTGCCAGCAGCTTGGTCGGCGGGGGGCGAGACGAGCAGTACTTC.

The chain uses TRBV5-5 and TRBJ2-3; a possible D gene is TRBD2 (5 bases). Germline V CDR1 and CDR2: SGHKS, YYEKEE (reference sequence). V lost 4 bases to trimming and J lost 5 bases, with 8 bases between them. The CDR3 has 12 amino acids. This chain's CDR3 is CASSLSGDTQYF. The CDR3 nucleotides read TGTGCCAGCAGCCTGAGCGGAGATACGCAGTATTTT.

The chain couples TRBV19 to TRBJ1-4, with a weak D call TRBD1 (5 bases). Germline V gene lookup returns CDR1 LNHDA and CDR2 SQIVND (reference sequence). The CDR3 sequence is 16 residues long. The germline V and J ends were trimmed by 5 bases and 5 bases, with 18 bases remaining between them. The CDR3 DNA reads TGTGCCAGTAGTGCCGACCGTGGAGGGGCCAATGAAAAACTGTTTTTT. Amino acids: CASSADRGGANEKLFF. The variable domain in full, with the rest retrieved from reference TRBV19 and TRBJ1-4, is DGGITQSPKYLFRKEGQNVTLSCEQNLNHDAMYWYRQDPGQGLRLIYYSQIVNDFQKGDIAEGYSVSREKKESFPLTVTSAQKNPTAFYLCASSADRGGANEKLFFGSGTQLSVL.

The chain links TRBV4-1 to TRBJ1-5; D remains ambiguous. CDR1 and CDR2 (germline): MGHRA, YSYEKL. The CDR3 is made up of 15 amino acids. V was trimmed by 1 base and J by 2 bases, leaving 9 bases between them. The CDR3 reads CASSQGPFGNQPQHF. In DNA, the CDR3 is TGCGCCAGCAGCCAAGGCCCATTCGGCAATCAGCCCCAGCATTTT.

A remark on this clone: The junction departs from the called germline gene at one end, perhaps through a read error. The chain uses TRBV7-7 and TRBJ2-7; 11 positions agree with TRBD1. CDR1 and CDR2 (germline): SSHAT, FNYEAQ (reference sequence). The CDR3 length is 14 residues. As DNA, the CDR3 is TGTGCTAGCAGCTTGGGGACAGGGGGAACCGAGCAGTACTTC. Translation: CASSLGTGGTEQYF.

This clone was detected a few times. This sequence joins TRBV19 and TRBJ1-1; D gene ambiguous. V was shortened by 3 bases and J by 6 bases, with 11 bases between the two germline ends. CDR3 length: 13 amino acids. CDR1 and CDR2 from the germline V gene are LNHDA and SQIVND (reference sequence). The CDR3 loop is CASSMWVRPEAFF. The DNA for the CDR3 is TGTGCCAGTAGTATGTGGGTGAGGCCTGAAGCTTTCTTT.

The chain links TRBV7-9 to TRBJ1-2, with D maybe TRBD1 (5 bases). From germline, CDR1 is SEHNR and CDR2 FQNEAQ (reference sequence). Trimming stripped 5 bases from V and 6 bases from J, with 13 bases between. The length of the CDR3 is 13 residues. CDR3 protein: CASSATTGNGYTF. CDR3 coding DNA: TGTGCCAGCAGCGCCACTACAGGAAATGGCTACACCTTC.

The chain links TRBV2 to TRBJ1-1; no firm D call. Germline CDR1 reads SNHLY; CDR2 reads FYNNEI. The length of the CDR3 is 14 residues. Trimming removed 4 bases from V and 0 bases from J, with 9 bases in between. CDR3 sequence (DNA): TGTGCCAGCAGTGCCCAGGTTATGAACACTGAAGCTTTCTTT. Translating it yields CASSAQVMNTEAFF.

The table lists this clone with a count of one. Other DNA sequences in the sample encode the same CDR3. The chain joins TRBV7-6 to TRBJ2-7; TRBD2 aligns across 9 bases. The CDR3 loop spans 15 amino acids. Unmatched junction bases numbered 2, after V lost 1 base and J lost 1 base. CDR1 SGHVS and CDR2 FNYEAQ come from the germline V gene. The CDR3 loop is CASSLGAGGSYEQYF. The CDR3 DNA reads TGTGCCAGCAGCTTAGGAGCGGGGGGTTCCTACGAGCAGTACTTC.

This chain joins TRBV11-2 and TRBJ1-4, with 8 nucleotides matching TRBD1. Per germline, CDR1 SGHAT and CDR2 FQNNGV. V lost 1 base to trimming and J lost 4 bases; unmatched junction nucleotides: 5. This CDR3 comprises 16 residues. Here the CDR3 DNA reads TGTGCCAGCAGCTTAGGGACAGGGACGGTTAATGAAAAACTGTTTTTT. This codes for CASSLGTGTVNEKLFF. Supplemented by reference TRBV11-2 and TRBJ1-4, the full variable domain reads EAGVAQSPRYKIIEKRQSVAFWCNPISGHATLYWYQQILGQGPKLLIQFQNNGVVDDSQLPKDRFSAERLKGVDSTLKIQPAKLEDSAVYLCASSLGTGTVNEKLFFGSGTQLSVL.

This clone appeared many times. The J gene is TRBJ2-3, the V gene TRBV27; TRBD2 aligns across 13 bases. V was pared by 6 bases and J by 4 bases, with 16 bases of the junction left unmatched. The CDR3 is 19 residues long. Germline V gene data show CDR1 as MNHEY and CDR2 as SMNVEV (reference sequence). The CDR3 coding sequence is TGTGCCAGCAGAAAAAAAACCGAACGGACTAGCGGGAGACCAGATACGCAGTATTTT. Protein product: CASRKKTERTSGRPDTQYF.

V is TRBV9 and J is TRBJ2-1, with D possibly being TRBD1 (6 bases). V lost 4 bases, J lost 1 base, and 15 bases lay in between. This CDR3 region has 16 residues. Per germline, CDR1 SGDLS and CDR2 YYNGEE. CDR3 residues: CASSPQGIGSYNEQFF. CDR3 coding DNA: TGTGCCAGCAGCCCCCAGGGGATAGGGTCCTACAATGAGCAGTTCTTC.

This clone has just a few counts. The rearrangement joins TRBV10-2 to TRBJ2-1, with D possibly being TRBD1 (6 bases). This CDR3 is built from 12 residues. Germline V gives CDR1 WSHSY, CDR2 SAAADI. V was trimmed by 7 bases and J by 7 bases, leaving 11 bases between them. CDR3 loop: CASIGQGNEQFF. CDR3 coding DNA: TGCGCCAGCATTGGGCAGGGGAATGAGCAGTTCTTC.

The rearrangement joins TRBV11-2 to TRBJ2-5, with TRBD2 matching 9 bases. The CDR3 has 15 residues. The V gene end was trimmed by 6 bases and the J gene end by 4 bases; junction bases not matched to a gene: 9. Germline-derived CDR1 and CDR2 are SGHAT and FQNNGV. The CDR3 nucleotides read TGTGCCAGCAGTCCTATAGCGGGAGATGGAGAGACCCAGTACTTC. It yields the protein CASSPIAGDGETQYF.

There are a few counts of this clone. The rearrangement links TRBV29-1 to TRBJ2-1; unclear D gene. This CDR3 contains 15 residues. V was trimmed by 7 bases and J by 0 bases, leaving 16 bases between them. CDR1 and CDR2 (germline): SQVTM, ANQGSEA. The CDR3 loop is CSGGRAKGSYNEQFF. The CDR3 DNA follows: TGCAGCGGCGGACGCGCGAAGGGCTCCTACAATGAGCAGTTCTTC.

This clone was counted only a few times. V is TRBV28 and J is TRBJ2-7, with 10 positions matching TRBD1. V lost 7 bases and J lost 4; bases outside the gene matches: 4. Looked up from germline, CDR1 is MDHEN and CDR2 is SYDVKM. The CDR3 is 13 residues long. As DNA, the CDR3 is TGTGCCAGCATACCGGGACAGGGGTACGAGCAGTACTTC. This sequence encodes CASIPGQGYEQYF.

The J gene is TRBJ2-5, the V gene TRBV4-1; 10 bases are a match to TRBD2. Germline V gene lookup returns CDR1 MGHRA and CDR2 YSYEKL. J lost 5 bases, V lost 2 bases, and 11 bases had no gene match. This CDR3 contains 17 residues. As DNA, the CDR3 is TGCGCCAGCAGCCAACGGCTAGCGGGGGCCATCGGGGAGACCCAGTACTTC. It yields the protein CASSQRLAGAIGETQYF.